This paragraph covers one TCR beta chain sequence. Its antigen is undetermined. The data belong to a study of cytomegalovirus exposure and HLA in healthy donors. Study details: The study placed around 80% of its approximately 430 genotyped donors in the Caucasian-associated ancestry cluster. General observations from the study: Later, an analysis showed that TCR beta chains associated with HLA were more clonally expanded than others that were equally common. Three chains linked to CMV were shown in vitro to be specific for CMV antigens.

Use of 60 Vbeta and 13 Jbeta primers characterized the PCR. The repertoire was sequenced with immunoSEQ multiplex PCR; TCRdb's copy has only in-frame clones and lacks some. The table includes about 69,000 clones, about 75% detected once. Trimming pared 4 bases from V and 5 bases from J, leaving 17 bases between. CDR3 length: 15 residues. Per the germline V gene, CDR1 is SGHTA and CDR2 is FQGNSA. Sequenced: PBMCs. The sequence derives from a man in his late teens or twenties in good health and CMV-seronegative. The chain couples TRBV7-2 to TRBJ1-1; perhaps TRBD1 as D (6 bases). The CDR3 here is CASSSRPGVGTEAFF. The CDR3 DNA is TGTGCCAGCAGCTCCCGGCCAGGGGTTGGGACTGAAGCTTTCTTT.